The 11 T cell receptor beta chains below were found in one sample sequenced in a study of metastatic and nonmetastatic thyroid tumors. Prior to thyroid surgery, none of the patients had received any treatment. TCRdb reprocessed the PCR reads via MiXCR. The sample lists tens of thousands of clones, around 20% occurring once. Sequenced input: blood. Receptor source: a female donor with papillary thyroid cancer or a benign thyroid nodule (not recorded which). Some clones in this sample may be carry-over from other donors' samples.

This clone was detected ten times or more. J is TRBJ2-7 and V is TRBV20-1; 7 nucleotides match TRBD1. Germline CDR1 is DFQATT and CDR2 is SNEGSKA (reference sequence). The CDR3 contains 14 residues. After removal of 0 bases from V and 2 bases from J, the junction contained 4 bases not matched to a gene. This CDR3 reads CSARDVGTAYEQYF. CDR3 bases: TGCAGTGCTAGAGATGTGGGGACAGCCTACGAGCAGTACTTC.

This clone was observed many times. The junction departs from germline at one end; a sequencing error may be responsible. This same CDR3 is encoded by further DNA sequences in the sample. This chain links TRBV12-3 or TRBV12-4 with TRBJ1-6; D might be TRBD1 (5 bases). CDR3 length: 13 residues. The DNA of the CDR3 is TGTACCAGCCGGGGGGGGGGAGGTTCACCCCTCCACTTT. This translates into CTSRGGGGSPLHF.

This chain connects TRBV6-2 or TRBV6-3 to TRBJ2-7; no clear D gene. Deletions cut 8 bases from V and 7 bases from J, with 18 bases between. The CDR3 covers 13 residues. Per germline, CDR1 MNHEY and CDR2 SVGEGT. The DNA of the CDR3 is TGTGCCAGCGGAAGTGGGTATTCATCGGAGCAGTACTTC. Its protein product is CASGSGYSSEQYF.

This clone is labeled medium-sized. The gene calls are TRBV28 and TRBJ2-7; 8 nucleotides agree with TRBD2. Germline V gene lookup returns CDR1 MDHEN and CDR2 SYDVKM. V shed 2 bases and J 2 bases; nucleotides not matched to a gene: 8. The CDR3 has 16 residues. The CDR3 coding sequence is TGTGCCAGCAGTTTAGGGGGGGGCGGGAGGACCTACGAGCAGTACTTC. Its protein product is CASSLGGGGRTYEQYF. Full variable domain (missing parts from reference TRBV28 and TRBJ2-7): DVKVTQSSRYLVKRTGEKVFLECVQDMDHENMFWYRQDPGLGLRLIYFSYDVKMKEKGDIPEGYSVSREKKERFSLILESASTNQTSMYLCASSLGGGGRTYEQYFGPGTRLTVT.

Ten or more counts support this clone. V gene TRBV28 combines with J gene TRBJ1-3, with TRBD1 identical over 8 bases. Germline V gene lookup returns CDR1 MDHEN and CDR2 SYDVKM. This CDR3 has 17 residues. The V segment lost 5 bases and the J segment 8 bases; nucleotides outside the gene matches: 17. CDR3 coding DNA: TGTGCCAGCAGTGGATCTTACATGACAGGGGATTTGGACACCATATATTTT. It codes for CASSGSYMTGDLDTIYF.

This clone has a count of ten or more. The V gene is TRBV11-2, the J gene TRBJ2-2; 15 bases map to TRBD2. V was pared by 5 bases and J by 4 bases, with 5 bases of the junction left unmatched. The CDR3 consists of 17 residues. CDR1 is SGHAT, CDR2 FQNNGV, per germline. The CDR3 DNA reads as TGTGCCAGCAGCCGGACTAGCGGGAGGGCCAGCACCGGGGAGCTGTTTTTT. As protein: CASSRTSGRASTGELFF.

This clone was observed a handful of times. A much larger clonotype is one base distant, so this may be a read error. The gene calls are TRBV9 and TRBJ2-1; possibly TRBD2 for D (5 bases). Deletions cut 0 bases from V and 1 base from J, with 14 bases between. CDR3 size: 17 residues. The V gene's germline CDR1 is SGDLS and CDR2 YYNGEE. This chain's CDR3 is CASSVAVASHSYNEQFF. In nucleotides, the CDR3 is TGTGCCAGCAGCGTAGCTGTGGCTAGCCATTCCTACAATGAGCAGTTCTTC.

This clone has ten or more counts. The gene calls are TRBV6-1 and TRBJ1-4; D possibly corresponds to TRBD1 (5 bases). The CDR3 covers 16 residues. The V gene's germline CDR1 is MNHNS and CDR2 SASEGT. V was clipped by 2 bases and J by 7 bases, with 17 bases between them. The CDR3 reads CASSEPQGREGEKLFF. The CDR3 nucleotides are TGTGCCAGCAGTGAACCTCAGGGACGGGAGGGTGAAAAACTGTTTTTT.

The V gene is TRBV6-1, the J gene TRBJ2-7; no definite D call. V lost 2 bases and J 4 bases, leaving 6 bases between the germline ends. This CDR3 contains 12 residues. From germline, CDR1 is MNHNS and CDR2 SASEGT. The CDR3 spells CASSESKYEQYF. CDR3 DNA: TGTGCCAGCAGTGAATCGAAGTACGAGCAGTACTTC.

This clone was seen at least ten times. The rearrangement links TRBV28 to TRBJ2-4; D may correspond to TRBD1 or TRBD2 (5 bases each). V was cut by 4 bases and J by 6 bases, with 7 bases left in between. Per germline, CDR1 MDHEN and CDR2 SYDVKM. The CDR3 sequence is 12 residues long. The CDR3 region is CASSSGANIQYF. CDR3 nucleotide sequence: TGTGCCAGCAGTTCCGGGGCAAACATTCAGTACTTC.

Regarding this clone: Mismatch with germline at one junction end may stem from a read error. V is TRBV11-2 and J is TRBJ2-5; TRBD2 agrees at 8 bases. This CDR3 has 14 residues. The germline CDR1 and CDR2 sequences are SGHAT and FQNNGV. The CDR3 sequence: CSSSLLAVEETQYF. The CDR3, as DNA: TGTTCCAGCAGCTTACTAGCGGTAGAAGAGACCCAGTACTTC.